This T cell receptor beta chain emerged from a study of response to subunit inactivated influenza vaccine. With regard to this clonotype: The antigen is undetermined.

Study results and caveats: With each seasonal influenza vaccination, the authors suggested, few new T cells are recruited.

In TCRdb, the RT-PCR reads were re-called with MiXCR into one record per CDR3 protein. This table holds about 530,000 distinct CDR3 sequences, under 15% found once. Germline-derived CDR1 and CDR2 are SGHAT and FQNNGV. V lost 4 bases and J lost 3; bases outside the gene matches: 9. The CDR3 spans 17 residues. The TCR sequence derives from a man aged 50 or older who received an inactivated influenza vaccine. The genes are TRBV11-2 and TRBJ1-2, with 12 bases matching TRBD1. The sample consisted of PBMCs from blood, taken 35 to 45 days after vaccination. The CDR3 here is CASSSPRDRGRDYGYTF. The CDR3 DNA follows: TGTGCCAGCAGCTCGCCGCGGGACAGGGGGCGCGACTATGGCTACACCTTC.